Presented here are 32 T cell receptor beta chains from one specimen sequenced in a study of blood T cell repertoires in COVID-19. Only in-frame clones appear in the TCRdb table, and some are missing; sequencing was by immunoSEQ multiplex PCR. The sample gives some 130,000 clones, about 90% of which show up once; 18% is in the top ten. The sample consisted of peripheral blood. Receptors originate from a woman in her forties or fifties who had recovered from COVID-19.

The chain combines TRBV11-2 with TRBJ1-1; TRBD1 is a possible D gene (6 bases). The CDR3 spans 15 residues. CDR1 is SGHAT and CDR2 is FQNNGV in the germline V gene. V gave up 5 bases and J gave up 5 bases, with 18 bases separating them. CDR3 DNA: TGTGCCAGCAGCCTCCTCAGGGGTAAAAAAACTGAAGCTTTCTTT. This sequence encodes CASSLLRGKKTEAFF.

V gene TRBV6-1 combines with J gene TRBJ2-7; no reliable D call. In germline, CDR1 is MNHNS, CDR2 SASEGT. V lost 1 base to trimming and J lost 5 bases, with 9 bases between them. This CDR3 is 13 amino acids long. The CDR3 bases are TGTGCCAGCAGTGAAGGGAGTGTGAACGAGCAGTACTTC. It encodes CASSEGSVNEQYF.

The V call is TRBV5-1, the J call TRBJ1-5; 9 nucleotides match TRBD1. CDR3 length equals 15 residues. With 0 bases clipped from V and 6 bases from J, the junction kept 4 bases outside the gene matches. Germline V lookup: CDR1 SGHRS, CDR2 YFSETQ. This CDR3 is CASSLATGGGQPQHF. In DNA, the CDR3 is TGCGCCAGCAGCTTGGCGACAGGGGGAGGTCAGCCCCAGCATTTT.

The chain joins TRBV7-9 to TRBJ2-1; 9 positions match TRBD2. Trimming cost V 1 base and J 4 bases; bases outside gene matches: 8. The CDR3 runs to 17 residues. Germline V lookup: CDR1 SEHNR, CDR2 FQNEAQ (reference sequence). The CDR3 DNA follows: TGTGCCAGCAGCTTAGGTTCGGCGGGAGGGGGGTACAATGAGCAGTTCTTC. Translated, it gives CASSLGSAGGGYNEQFF.

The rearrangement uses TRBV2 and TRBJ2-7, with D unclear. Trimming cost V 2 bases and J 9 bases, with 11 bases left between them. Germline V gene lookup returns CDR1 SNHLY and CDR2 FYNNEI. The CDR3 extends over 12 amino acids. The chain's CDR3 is CASSEISPWQYF. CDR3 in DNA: TGTGCCAGCAGTGAAATTAGCCCCTGGCAGTACTTC. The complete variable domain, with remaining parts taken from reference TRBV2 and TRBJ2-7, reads EPEVTQTPSHQVTQMGQEVILRCVPISNHLYFYWYRQILGQKVEFLVSFYNNEISEKSEIFDDQFSVERPDGSNFTLKIRSTKLEDSAMYFCASSEISPWQYFGPGTRLTVT.

This chain's CDR3 is CASGDRGPPYEQYF. Here the CDR3 DNA reads TGTGCCAGTGGGGACAGGGGGCCTCCCTACGAGCAGTACTTC. The V and J genes are TRBV19 and TRBJ2-7, with 12 bases fitting TRBD1. Germline V gene data show CDR1 as LNHDA and CDR2 as SQIVND (reference sequence). V gave up 8 bases and J gave up 2 bases; unmatched junction bases: 4. The CDR3 extends over 14 amino acids.

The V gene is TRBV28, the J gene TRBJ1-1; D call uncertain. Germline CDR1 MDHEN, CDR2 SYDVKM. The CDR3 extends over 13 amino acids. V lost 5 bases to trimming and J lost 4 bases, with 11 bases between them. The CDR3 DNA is TGTGCCAGCAGTCAACCCCCGGGCACTGAAGCTTTCTTT. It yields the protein CASSQPPGTEAFF. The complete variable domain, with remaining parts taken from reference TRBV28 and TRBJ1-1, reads DVKVTQSSRYLVKRTGEKVFLECVQDMDHENMFWYRQDPGLGLRLIYFSYDVKMKEKGDIPEGYSVSREKKERFSLILESASTNQTSMYLCASSQPPGTEAFFGQGTRLTVV.

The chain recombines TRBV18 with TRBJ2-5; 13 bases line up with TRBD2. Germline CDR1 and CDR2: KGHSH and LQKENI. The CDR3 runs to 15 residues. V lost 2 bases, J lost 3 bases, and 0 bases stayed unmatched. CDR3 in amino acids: CASSPGTSGEETQYF. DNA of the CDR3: TGTGCCAGCTCACCAGGGACTAGCGGGGAAGAGACCCAGTACTTC.

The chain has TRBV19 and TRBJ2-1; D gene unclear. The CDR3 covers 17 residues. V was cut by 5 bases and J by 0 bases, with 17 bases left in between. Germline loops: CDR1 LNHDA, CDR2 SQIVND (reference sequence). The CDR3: CASSFLPPPSSYNEQFF. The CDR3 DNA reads TGTGCCAGTAGTTTTCTTCCCCCCCCGAGCTCCTACAATGAGCAGTTCTTC.

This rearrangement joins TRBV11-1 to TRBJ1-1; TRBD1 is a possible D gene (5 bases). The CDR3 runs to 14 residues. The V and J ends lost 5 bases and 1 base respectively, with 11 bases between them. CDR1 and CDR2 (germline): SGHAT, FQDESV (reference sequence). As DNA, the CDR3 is TGTGCCAGCAGCATCACCAGGGAGAACACTGAAGCTTTCTTT. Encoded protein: CASSITRENTEAFF.

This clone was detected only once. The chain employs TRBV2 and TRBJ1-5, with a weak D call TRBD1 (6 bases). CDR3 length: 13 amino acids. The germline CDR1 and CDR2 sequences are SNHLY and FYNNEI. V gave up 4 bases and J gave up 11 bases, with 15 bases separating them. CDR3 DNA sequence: TGTGCCAGCAGTGGCGGGGGCTCCTCAGCCCAGCATTTT. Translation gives CASSGGGSSAQHF.

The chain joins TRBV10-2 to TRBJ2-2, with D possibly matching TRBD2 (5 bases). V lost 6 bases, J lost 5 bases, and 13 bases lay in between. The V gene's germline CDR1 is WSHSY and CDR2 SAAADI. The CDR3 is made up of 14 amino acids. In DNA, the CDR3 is TGCGCCAGCAGGAGGTCTAGCCCAACCGGGGAGCTGTTTTTT. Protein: CASRRSSPTGELFF.

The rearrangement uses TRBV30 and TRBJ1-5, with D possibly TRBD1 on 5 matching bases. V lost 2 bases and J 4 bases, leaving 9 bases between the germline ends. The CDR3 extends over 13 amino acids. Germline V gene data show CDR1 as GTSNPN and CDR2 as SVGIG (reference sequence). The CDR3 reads CAWSSNRNQPQHF. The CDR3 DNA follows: TGTGCCTGGAGTTCAAACAGGAATCAGCCCCAGCATTTT.

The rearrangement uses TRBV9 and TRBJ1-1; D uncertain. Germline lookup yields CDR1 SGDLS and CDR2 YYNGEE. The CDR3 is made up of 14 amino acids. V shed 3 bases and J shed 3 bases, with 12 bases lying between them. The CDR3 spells CASSGGGWDTEAFF. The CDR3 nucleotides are TGTGCCAGCAGCGGTGGAGGGTGGGACACTGAAGCTTTCTTT.

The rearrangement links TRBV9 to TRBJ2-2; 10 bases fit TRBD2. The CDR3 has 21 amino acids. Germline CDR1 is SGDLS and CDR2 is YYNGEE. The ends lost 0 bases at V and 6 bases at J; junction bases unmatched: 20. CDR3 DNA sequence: TGTGCCAGCAGCGTAGTACTAAGCGGGGGGGCCATTGGACCTCAGGCCGGGGAGCTGTTTTTT. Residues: CASSVVLSGGAIGPQAGELFF. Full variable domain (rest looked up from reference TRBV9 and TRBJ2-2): DSGVTQTPKHLITATGQRVTLRCSPRSGDLSVYWYQQSLDQGLQFLIQYYNGEERAKGNILERFSAQQFPDLHSELNLSSLELGDSALYFCASSVVLSGGAIGPQAGELFFGEGSRLTVL.

In DNA, the CDR3 is TGTGCCTGGAGTAGCCAGACACCGAACACTGAAGCTTTCTTT. It yields the protein CAWSSQTPNTEAFF. The chain couples TRBV30 to TRBJ1-1, with D unclear. The CDR3 covers 14 residues. Germline V gene sequence: CDR1 GTSNPN, CDR2 SVGIG (reference sequence). Trimming cost V 2 bases and J 1 base, with 11 bases left between them.

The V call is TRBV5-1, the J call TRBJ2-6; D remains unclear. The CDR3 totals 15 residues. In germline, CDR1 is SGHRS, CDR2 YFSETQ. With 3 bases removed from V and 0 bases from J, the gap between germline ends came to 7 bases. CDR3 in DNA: TGCGCCAGCAGCTCCCTTTACTCTGGGGCCAACGTCCTGACTTTC. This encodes CASSSLYSGANVLTF.

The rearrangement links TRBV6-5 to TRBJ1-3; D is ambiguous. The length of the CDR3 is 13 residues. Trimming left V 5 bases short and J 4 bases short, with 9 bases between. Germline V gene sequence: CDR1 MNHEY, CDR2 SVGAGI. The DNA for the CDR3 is TGTGCCAGCAGTCCGACATACGGAAACACCATATATTTT. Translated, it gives CASSPTYGNTIYF.

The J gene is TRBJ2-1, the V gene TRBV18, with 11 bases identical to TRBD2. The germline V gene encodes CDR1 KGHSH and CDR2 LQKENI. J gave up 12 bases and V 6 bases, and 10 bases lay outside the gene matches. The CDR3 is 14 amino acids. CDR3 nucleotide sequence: TGTGCCAGCTCCCCTAGCGGGGGGCGACAAGGGCAGTTCTTC. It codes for CASSPSGGRQGQFF. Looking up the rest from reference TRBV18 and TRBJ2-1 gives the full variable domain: NAGVMQNPRHLVRRRGQEARLRCSPMKGHSHVYWYRQLPEEGLKFMVYLQKENIIDESGMPKERFSAEFPKEGPSILRIQQVVRGDSAAYFCASSPSGGRQGQFFGPGTRLTVL.

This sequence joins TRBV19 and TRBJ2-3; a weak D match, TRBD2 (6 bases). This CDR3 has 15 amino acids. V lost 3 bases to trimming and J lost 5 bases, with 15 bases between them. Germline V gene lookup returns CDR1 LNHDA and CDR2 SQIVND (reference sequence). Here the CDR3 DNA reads TGTGCCAGTAGTATTGATCGGGGGTCTGAAGATACGCAGTATTTT. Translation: CASSIDRGSEDTQYF.

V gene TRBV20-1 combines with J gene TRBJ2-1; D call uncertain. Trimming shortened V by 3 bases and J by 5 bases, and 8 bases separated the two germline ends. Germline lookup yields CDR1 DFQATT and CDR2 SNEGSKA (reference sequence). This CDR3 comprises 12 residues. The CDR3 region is CSASQLNNEQFF. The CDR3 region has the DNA TGCAGTGCTAGTCAACTAAACAATGAGCAGTTCTTC.

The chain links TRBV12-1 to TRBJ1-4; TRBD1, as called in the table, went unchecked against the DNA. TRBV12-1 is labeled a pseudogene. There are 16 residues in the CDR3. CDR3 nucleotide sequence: TGTGCCAGCAGCTCAGTCAGGGAATGGGGTAATGAAAAACTGTTTTTT. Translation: CASSSVREWGNEKLFF.

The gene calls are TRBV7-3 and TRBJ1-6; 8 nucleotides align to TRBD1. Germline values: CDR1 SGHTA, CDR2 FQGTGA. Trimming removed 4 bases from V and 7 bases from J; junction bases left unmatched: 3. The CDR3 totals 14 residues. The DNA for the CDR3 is TGTGCCAGCAGCTCGACAGGGGTCAATTCACCCCTCCACTTT. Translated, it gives CASSSTGVNSPLHF. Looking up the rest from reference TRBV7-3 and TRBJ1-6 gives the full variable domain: GAGVSQTPSNKVTEKGKYVELRCDPISGHTALYWYRQSLGQGPEFLIYFQGTGAADDSGLPNDRFFAVRPEGSVSTLKIQRTERGDSAVYLCASSSTGVNSPLHFGNGTRLTVT.

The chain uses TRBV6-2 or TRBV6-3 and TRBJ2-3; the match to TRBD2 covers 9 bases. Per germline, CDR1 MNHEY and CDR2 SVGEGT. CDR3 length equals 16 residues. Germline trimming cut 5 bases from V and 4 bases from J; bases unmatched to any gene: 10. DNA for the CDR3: TGTGCCAGCAGTGTGTCAGCGGGAGGTTTCTCAGATACGCAGTATTTT. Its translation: CASSVSAGGFSDTQYF.

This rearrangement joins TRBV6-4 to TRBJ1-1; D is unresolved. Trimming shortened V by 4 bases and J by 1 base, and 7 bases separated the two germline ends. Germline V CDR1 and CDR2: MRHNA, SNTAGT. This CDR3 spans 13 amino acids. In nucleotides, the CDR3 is TGTGCCAGCAGTGTTCGGTCGAACACTGAAGCTTTCTTT. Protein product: CASSVRSNTEAFF.

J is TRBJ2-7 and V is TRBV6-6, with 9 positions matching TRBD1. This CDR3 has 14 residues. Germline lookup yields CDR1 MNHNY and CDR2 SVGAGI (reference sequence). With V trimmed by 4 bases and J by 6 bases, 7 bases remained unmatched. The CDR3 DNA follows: TGTGCCAGCAGTTGGGACAGGGTGTCGGGCGAGCAGTACTTC. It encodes CASSWDRVSGEQYF.

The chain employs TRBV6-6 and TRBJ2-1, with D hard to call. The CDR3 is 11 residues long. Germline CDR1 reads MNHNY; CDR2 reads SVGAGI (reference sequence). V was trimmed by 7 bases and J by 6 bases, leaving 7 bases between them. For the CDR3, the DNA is TGTGCCAGCACCGGTTTCAATGAGCAGTTCTTC. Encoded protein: CASTGFNEQFF.

For the CDR3, the DNA is TGTGCCAGAAGGACAGTTTGGACCGGGGAGCTGTTTTTT. This encodes CARRTVWTGELFF. The V and J genes are TRBV19 and TRBJ2-2; tentative D call: TRBD1 (6 bases). Trimming pared 9 bases from V and 5 bases from J, leaving 13 bases between. Germline V gene lookup returns CDR1 LNHDA and CDR2 SQIVND (reference sequence). The CDR3 extends over 13 amino acids.

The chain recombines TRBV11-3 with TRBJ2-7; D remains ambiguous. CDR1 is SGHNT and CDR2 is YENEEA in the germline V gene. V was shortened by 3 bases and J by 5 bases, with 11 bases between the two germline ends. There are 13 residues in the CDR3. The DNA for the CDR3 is TGTGCCAGCAGCTTCCAGGCTATCCACGAGCAGTACTTC. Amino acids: CASSFQAIHEQYF.

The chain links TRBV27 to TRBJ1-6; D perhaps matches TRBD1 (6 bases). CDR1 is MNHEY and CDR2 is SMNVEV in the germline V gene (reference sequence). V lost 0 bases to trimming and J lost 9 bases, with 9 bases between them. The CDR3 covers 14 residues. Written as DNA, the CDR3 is TGTGCCAGCAGTTTATCGACAGGAGTTTCACCCCTCCACTTT. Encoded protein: CASSLSTGVSPLHF.

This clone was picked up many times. This chain's CDR3 is CAWSGDREGFMNTEAFF. Written as DNA, the CDR3 is TGTGCCTGGAGTGGGGACAGGGAGGGATTCATGAACACTGAAGCTTTCTTT. V and J are TRBV30 and TRBJ1-1, with 9 nucleotides matching TRBD1. V was clipped by 1 base and J by 0 bases; unmatched bases: 9. CDR1 and CDR2 from the germline V gene are GTSNPN and SVGIG (reference sequence). This CDR3 is 17 amino acids long.

This chain's CDR3 is CASSQGAGNTEAFF. DNA for the CDR3: TGCGCCAGCAGCCAGGGGGCAGGGAACACTGAAGCTTTCTTT. The gene calls are TRBV5-1 and TRBJ1-1; 8 positions agree with TRBD1. The germline CDR1 and CDR2 sequences are SGHRS and YFSETQ. The V segment lost 4 bases and the J segment 1 base; nucleotides outside the gene matches: 3. The CDR3 contains 14 residues. Full variable domain (outside the CDR3, taken from reference TRBV5-1 and TRBJ1-1): KAGVTQTPRYLIKTRGQQVTLSCSPISGHRSVSWYQQTPGQGLQFLFEYFSETQRNKGNFPGRFSGRQFSNSRSEMNVSTLELGDSALYLCASSQGAGNTEAFFGQGTRLTVV.